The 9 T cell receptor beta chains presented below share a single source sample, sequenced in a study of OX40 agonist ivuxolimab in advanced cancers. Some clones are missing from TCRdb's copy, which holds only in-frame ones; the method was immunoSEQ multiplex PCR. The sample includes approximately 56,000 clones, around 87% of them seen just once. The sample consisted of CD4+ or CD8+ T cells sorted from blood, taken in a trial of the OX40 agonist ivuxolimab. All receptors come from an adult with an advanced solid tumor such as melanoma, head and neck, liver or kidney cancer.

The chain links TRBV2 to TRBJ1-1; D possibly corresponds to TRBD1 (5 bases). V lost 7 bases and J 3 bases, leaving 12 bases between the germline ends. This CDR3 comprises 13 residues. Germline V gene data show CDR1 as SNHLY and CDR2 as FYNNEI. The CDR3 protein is CASIAREDTEAFF. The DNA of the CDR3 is TGTGCCAGCATTGCCAGGGAGGACACTGAAGCTTTCTTT.

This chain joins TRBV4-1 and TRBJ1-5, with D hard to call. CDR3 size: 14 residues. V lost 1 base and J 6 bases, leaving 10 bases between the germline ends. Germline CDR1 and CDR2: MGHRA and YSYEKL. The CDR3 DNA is TGCGCCAGCAGCCAAGGGAGTAATGGTCAGCCCCAGCATTTT. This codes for CASSQGSNGQPQHF.

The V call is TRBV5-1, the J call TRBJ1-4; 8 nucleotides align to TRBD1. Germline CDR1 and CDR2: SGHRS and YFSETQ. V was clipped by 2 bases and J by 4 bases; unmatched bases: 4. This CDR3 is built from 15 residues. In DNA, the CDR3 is TGCGCCAGCAGCTTCAGGGGGCCTTATAATGAAAAACTGTTTTTT. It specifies CASSFRGPYNEKLFF.

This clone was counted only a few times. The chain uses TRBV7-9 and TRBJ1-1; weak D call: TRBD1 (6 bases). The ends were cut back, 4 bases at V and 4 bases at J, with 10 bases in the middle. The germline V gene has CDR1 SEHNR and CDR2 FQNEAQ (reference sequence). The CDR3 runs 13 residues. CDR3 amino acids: CASSSARGTEAFF. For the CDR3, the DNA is TGTGCCAGCAGCTCAGCCAGGGGCACTGAAGCTTTCTTT.

As DNA, the CDR3 is TGTGCCTGGAGGAATCCAGGGGGAACTGGAAACACCATATATTTT. It translates to CAWRNPGGTGNTIYF. The rearrangement joins TRBV30 to TRBJ1-3; 7 nucleotides line up with TRBD1. CDR3 size: 15 residues. V trimming: 3 bases; J trimming: 2 bases; junction bases outside the gene matches: 7. From germline, CDR1 is GTSNPN and CDR2 SVGIG (reference sequence).

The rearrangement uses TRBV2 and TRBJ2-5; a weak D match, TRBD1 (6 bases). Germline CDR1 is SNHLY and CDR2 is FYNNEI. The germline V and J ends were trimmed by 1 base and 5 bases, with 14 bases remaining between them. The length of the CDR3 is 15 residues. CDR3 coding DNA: TGTGCCAGCAGTGAAGTAGAGGACAGTATGGAGACCCAGTACTTC. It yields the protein CASSEVEDSMETQYF.

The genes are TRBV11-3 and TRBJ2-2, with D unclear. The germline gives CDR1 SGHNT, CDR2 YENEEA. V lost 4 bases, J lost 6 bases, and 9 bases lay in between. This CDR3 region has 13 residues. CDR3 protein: CASSSGEAGELFF. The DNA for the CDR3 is TGTGCCAGCAGCTCAGGAGAGGCCGGGGAGCTGTTTTTT.

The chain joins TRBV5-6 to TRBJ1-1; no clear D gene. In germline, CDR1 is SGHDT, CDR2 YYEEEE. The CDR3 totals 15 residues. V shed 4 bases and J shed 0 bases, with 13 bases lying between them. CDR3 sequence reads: CASSRSVVMNTEAFF. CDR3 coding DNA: TGTGCCAGCAGCCGCTCGGTTGTGATGAACACTGAAGCTTTCTTT. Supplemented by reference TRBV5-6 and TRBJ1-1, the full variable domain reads DAGVTQSPTHLIKTRGQQVTLRCSPKSGHDTVSWYQQALGQGPQFIFQYYEEEERQRGNFPDRFSGHQFPNYSSELNVNALLLGDSALYLCASSRSVVMNTEAFFGQGTRLTVV.

The CDR3 spells CASMPPGTGRNQPQHF. For the CDR3, the DNA is TGTGCCAGCATGCCCCCCGGGACAGGGCGCAATCAGCCCCAGCATTTT. The chain is built from TRBV2 and TRBJ1-5; 9 nucleotides match TRBD1. CDR3 length: 16 residues. The V gene's germline CDR1 is SNHLY and CDR2 FYNNEI. V dropped 7 bases and J dropped 2; count of bases not matched to a gene: 9. Full variable domain (missing parts from reference TRBV2 and TRBJ1-5): EPEVTQTPSHQVTQMGQEVILRCVPISNHLYFYWYRQILGQKVEFLVSFYNNEISEKSEIFDDQFSVERPDGSNFTLKIRSTKLEDSAMYFCASMPPGTGRNQPQHFGDGTRLSIL.